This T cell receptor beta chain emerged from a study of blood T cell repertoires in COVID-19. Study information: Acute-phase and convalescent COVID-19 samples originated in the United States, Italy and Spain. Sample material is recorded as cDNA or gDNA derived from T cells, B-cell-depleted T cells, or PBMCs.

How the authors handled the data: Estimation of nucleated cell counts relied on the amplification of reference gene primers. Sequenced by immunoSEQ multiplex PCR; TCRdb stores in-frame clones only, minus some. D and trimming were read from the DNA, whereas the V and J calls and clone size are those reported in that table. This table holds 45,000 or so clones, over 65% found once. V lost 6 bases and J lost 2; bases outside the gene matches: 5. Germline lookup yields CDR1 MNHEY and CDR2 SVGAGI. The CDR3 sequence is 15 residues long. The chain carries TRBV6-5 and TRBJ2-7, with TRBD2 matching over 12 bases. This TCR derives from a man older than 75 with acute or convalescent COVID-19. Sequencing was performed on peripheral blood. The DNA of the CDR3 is TGTGCCAGCAGCTACGGACTAGCGGGGCCCTACGAGCAGTACTTC. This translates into CASSYGLAGPYEQYF.